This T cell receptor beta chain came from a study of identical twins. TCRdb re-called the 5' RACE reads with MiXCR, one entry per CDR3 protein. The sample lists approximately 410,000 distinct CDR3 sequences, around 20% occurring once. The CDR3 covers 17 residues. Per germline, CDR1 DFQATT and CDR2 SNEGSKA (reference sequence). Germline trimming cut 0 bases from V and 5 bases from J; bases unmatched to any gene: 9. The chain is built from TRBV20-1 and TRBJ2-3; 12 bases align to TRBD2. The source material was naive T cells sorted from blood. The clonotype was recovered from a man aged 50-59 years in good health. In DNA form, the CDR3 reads TGCAGTGCTAGAGATCTCGATCTAGCGGGAGGGCGAGATACGCAGTATTTT. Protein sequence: CSARDLDLAGGRDTQYF.